These 27 T cell receptor beta chains share one sample of origin, sequenced in a study of T cell responses to AZD1222 COVID-19 vaccine. The data were produced by immunoSEQ multiplex PCR, yet TCRdb's version contains in-frame clones alone and is incomplete. The data contain more than 95,000 clones, around nine tenths of them singletons. The sequencing used peripheral blood, collected on day 0 of AZD1222 vaccination. These receptors all come from an adult in good health.

The rearrangement uses TRBV29-1 and TRBJ1-2; D is unresolved. Germline V gives CDR1 SQVTM, CDR2 ANQGSEA. The CDR3 length is 10 residues. Trimming took 4 bases from V and 13 from J, leaving 13 bases between them. The DNA of the CDR3 is TGCAGCGTTGGAGAATCGGAGTTCACCTTC. Protein sequence: CSVGESEFTF.

The chain employs TRBV11-3 and TRBJ2-4; maybe TRBD1 (5 bases). CDR3 length: 12 amino acids. Trimming stripped 1 base from V and 9 bases from J, with 7 bases between. Germline-derived CDR1 and CDR2 are SGHNT and YENEEA. The DNA of the CDR3 is TGTGCCAGCAGCTTAGGACAGTCCATTCAGTACTTC. It is translated as CASSLGQSIQYF.

The chain joins TRBV10-3 to TRBJ2-5, with TRBD1 matching 11 bases. Germline CDR1 reads ENHRY; CDR2 reads SYGVKD. V trimming: 4 bases; J trimming: 3 bases; junction bases outside the gene matches: 7. The CDR3 runs to 16 residues. CDR3: CAISGSGTGGEETQYF. The CDR3 DNA follows: TGTGCCATCAGTGGATCCGGGACAGGGGGGGAAGAGACCCAGTACTTC.

The chain links TRBV5-6 to TRBJ1-6; unclear D gene. In germline, CDR1 is SGHDT, CDR2 YYEEEE. V was cut by 0 bases and J by 0 bases, with 4 bases left in between. This CDR3 comprises 15 residues. CDR3 sequence reads: CASSLGYSYNSPLHF. The CDR3 coding sequence is TGTGCCAGCAGCTTGGGCTACTCCTATAATTCACCCCTCCACTTT.

The chain carries TRBV7-2 and TRBJ1-5; D may be TRBD1 (5 bases). The V end was cut by 2 bases, the J end by 1 base, with 9 bases between. The CDR3 sequence is 15 residues long. CDR1 and CDR2 (germline): SGHTA, FQGNSA. The CDR3 loop is CASSLYQGSNQPQHF. CDR3 bases: TGTGCCAGCAGCTTATACCAGGGAAGCAATCAGCCCCAGCATTTT.

The CDR3 protein is CATSRAGGDYGYTF. The CDR3 DNA is TGTGCCACCAGCAGAGCGGGGGGCGACTATGGCTACACCTTC. The V and J genes are TRBV15 and TRBJ1-2; a weak D match, TRBD1 (6 bases). Germline loops: CDR1 LNHNV, CDR2 YYDKDF (reference sequence). Trimming stripped 1 base from V and 3 bases from J, with 9 bases between. The length of the CDR3 is 14 residues.

This rearrangement joins TRBV6-5 to TRBJ1-1, with a tentative D call TRBD1 (6 bases). Germline assignment: CDR1 MNHEY and CDR2 SVGAGI. V lost 2 bases to trimming and J lost 9 bases, with 10 bases between them. This CDR3 has 12 residues. The CDR3 reads CASSYRGGQAFF. CDR3 sequence (DNA): TGTGCCAGCAGTTACCGTGGGGGGCAAGCTTTCTTT.

This chain connects TRBV7-9 to TRBJ1-2; 10 nucleotides match TRBD1. In germline, CDR1 is SEHNR, CDR2 FQNEAQ (reference sequence). The V segment lost 5 bases and the J segment 7 bases; nucleotides outside the gene matches: 4. The CDR3 extends over 13 amino acids. Written as DNA, the CDR3 is TGTGCCAGCAGCCTGACAGGGGGCAGTGGCTACACCTTC. Its protein is CASSLTGGSGYTF.

The gene calls are TRBV4-3 and TRBJ1-1, with D unclear. CDR3 length equals 15 residues. CDR1 is LGHNA and CDR2 is YSLEER in the germline V gene. The ends were cut back, 1 base at V and 2 bases at J, with 11 bases in the middle. The CDR3 DNA is TGCGCCAGCAGCCAAGTCGGGTCGGCAAACACTGAAGCTTTCTTT. Residues: CASSQVGSANTEAFF.

V is TRBV19 and J is TRBJ2-7; the D is unclear. The CDR3 extends over 13 amino acids. Trimming left V 0 bases short and J 6 bases short, with 9 bases between. Germline values: CDR1 LNHDA, CDR2 SQIVND (reference sequence). The CDR3 reads CASSIDFVREQYF. The CDR3 coding sequence is TGTGCCAGTAGTATAGATTTCGTGCGCGAGCAGTACTTC.

V gene TRBV28 combines with J gene TRBJ1-1, with D tentatively TRBD1 (5 bases). V dropped 2 bases and J dropped 5 bases, with 12 bases sitting between them. Germline assignment: CDR1 MDHEN and CDR2 SYDVKM. The CDR3 extends over 14 amino acids. CDR3 amino acids: CASSLPEGTTEAFF. CDR3 DNA sequence: TGTGCCAGCAGTTTACCAGAAGGGACGACTGAAGCTTTCTTT.

CDR3 loop: CASSIEQGAGEKLFF. The CDR3 DNA reads as TGTGCCAGCAGTATCGAACAGGGGGCGGGTGAAAAACTGTTTTTT. This rearrangement joins TRBV28 to TRBJ1-4, with TRBD1 matching 9 bases. CDR3 size: 15 residues. The V and J ends lost 5 bases and 7 bases, in that order; junction bases with no gene match: 8. Germline loops: CDR1 MDHEN, CDR2 SYDVKM. Combining the CDR3 with reference TRBV28 and TRBJ1-4 gives the whole variable domain DVKVTQSSRYLVKRTGEKVFLECVQDMDHENMFWYRQDPGLGLRLIYFSYDVKMKEKGDIPEGYSVSREKKERFSLILESASTNQTSMYLCASSIEQGAGEKLFFGSGTQLSVL.

This clone showed up just once. J is TRBJ2-4 and V is TRBV20-1; the D gene is possibly TRBD1 (5 bases). Germline values: CDR1 DFQATT, CDR2 SNEGSKA (reference sequence). This CDR3 comprises 15 residues. Trimming removed 3 bases at V and 3 bases at J, with 15 bases between. The CDR3 region has the DNA TGCAGTGCTAGTGGGGCTAGTACGGACAAAAACATTCAGTACTTC. Protein product: CSASGASTDKNIQYF.

J is TRBJ2-4 and V is TRBV5-1; 10 bases agree with TRBD2. Per the germline V gene, CDR1 is SGHRS and CDR2 is YFSETQ. V lost 0 bases and J lost 5; bases outside the gene matches: 8. The CDR3 contains 17 residues. CDR3 loop: CASSLGPAGGPENIQYF. CDR3 nucleotides: TGCGCCAGCAGCTTGGGACCAGCGGGGGGGCCGGAAAACATTCAGTACTTC.

The chain has TRBV3-1 (or the pseudogene TRBV3-2) and TRBJ2-2, with TRBD1 matching 9 bases. After removal of 3 bases from V and 4 bases from J, the junction contained 3 bases not matched to a gene. This CDR3 is 15 amino acids long. Germline values: CDR1 LGHDT, CDR2 YNNKEL (reference sequence). The CDR3 DNA sequence: TGTGCCAGCAGCCAGGGACAGGGCCGCACCGGGGAGCTGTTTTTT. Translation: CASSQGQGRTGELFF.

The chain employs TRBV6-2 or TRBV6-3 and TRBJ1-1; 9 nucleotides align to TRBD1. CDR3 length equals 14 residues. J lost 5 bases, V lost 4 bases, and 5 bases had no gene match. Germline V lookup: CDR1 MNHEY, CDR2 SVGEGT. CDR3 nucleotides: TGTGCCAGCAGTTTACAGGGGGCGAGGACTGAAGCTTTCTTT. It yields the protein CASSLQGARTEAFF.

The chain employs TRBV2 and TRBJ1-5; 8 bases are a match to TRBD1. Trimming took 4 bases from V and 2 from J; bases not matched to a gene: 7. The CDR3 spans 16 residues. CDR1 is SNHLY, CDR2 FYNNEI, per germline. CDR3: CASSVGATGGNQPQHF. CDR3 DNA: TGTGCCAGCAGTGTCGGTGCGACAGGGGGCAATCAGCCCCAGCATTTT.

The sample holds one count of this clone. The chain links TRBV10-3 to TRBJ1-5, with TRBD1 as a possible D gene (6 bases). The germline CDR1 and CDR2 sequences are ENHRY and SYGVKD. The CDR3 contains 19 residues. The V and J ends lost 0 bases and 0 bases respectively, with 18 bases between them. CDR3 sequence: CAISESGGGQGGSNQPQHF. The CDR3 coding sequence is TGTGCCATCAGTGAGTCGGGCGGGGGCCAGGGAGGTAGCAATCAGCCCCAGCATTTT.

This CDR3 is CASSFRNYGYTF. In DNA form, the CDR3 reads TGTGCCAGCAGTTTTCGCAACTATGGCTACACCTTC. The chain combines TRBV28 with TRBJ1-2; D gene ambiguous. Germline CDR1 and CDR2: MDHEN and SYDVKM. CDR3 size: 12 residues. Trimming cost V 3 bases and J 2 bases, with 4 bases left between them.

This clone appeared a few times. The chain links TRBV7-9 to TRBJ2-3; 7 bases align to TRBD1. Trimming removed 5 bases from V and 0 bases from J; junction bases left unmatched: 8. Germline CDR1 and CDR2: SEHNR and FQNEAQ (reference sequence). The CDR3 is made up of 16 amino acids. The CDR3 coding sequence is TGTGCCAGCAGCGCCGGACAGGCCAGTAGCACAGATACGCAGTATTTT. The encoded protein is CASSAGQASSTDTQYF.

V and J are TRBV6-5 and TRBJ2-7; TRBD1 agrees at 7 bases. The germline V gene has CDR1 MNHEY and CDR2 SVGAGI. After removal of 7 bases from V and 1 base from J, the junction contained 7 bases not matched to a gene. The CDR3 is 14 amino acids. This CDR3 is CASKAGTVSYEQYF. For the CDR3, the DNA is TGTGCCAGCAAAGCCGGGACAGTGTCCTACGAGCAGTACTTC.

This sequence joins TRBV7-8 and TRBJ1-6; D unresolved. Trimming removed 7 bases at V and 7 bases at J, with 14 bases between. Germline CDR1 reads SGHVS; CDR2 reads FQNEAQ. CDR3 length equals 14 residues. The CDR3 is CASTNDGRNSPLHF. CDR3 nucleotides: TGTGCCAGCACCAACGACGGGAGGAATTCACCCCTCCACTTT.

This chain links TRBV10-3 with TRBJ2-3; 14 bases fit TRBD2. The CDR3 runs to 19 residues. Per germline, CDR1 ENHRY and CDR2 SYGVKD. V was pared by 2 bases and J by 1 base, with 8 bases of the junction left unmatched. CDR3 loop: CAISESATSGGARTDTQYF. The CDR3 bases are TGTGCCATCAGTGAGAGCGCGACTAGCGGGGGGGCTCGCACAGATACGCAGTATTTT.

The chain carries TRBV6-5 and TRBJ1-1; D not certain. The CDR3 has 13 amino acids. V lost 5 bases, J lost 4 bases, and 11 bases lay in between. Germline V lookup: CDR1 MNHEY, CDR2 SVGAGI. CDR3 DNA sequence: TGTGCCAGCAGTCCATGGTCCCCCACTGAAGCTTTCTTT. This translates into CASSPWSPTEAFF.

V and J are TRBV24-1 and TRBJ2-6, with 8 bases that match TRBD2. CDR1 and CDR2 (germline): KGHDR, SFDVKD. The ends lost 9 bases at V and 0 bases at J; junction bases unmatched: 9. This CDR3 comprises 17 residues. Here the CDR3 DNA reads TGTGCCACCTCCGCTAGCGGGTACTTCTCTGGGGCCAACGTCCTGACTTTC. Amino acids: CATSASGYFSGANVLTF.

This rearrangement joins TRBV6-2 or TRBV6-3 to TRBJ2-2, with no clear D. V lost 0 bases to trimming and J lost 3 bases, with 11 bases between them. The CDR3 has 16 amino acids. The V gene's germline CDR1 is MNHEY and CDR2 SVGEGT. The chain's CDR3 is CASSYSTDTYTGELFF. Written as DNA, the CDR3 is TGTGCCAGCAGTTACTCGACCGACACATACACCGGGGAGCTGTTTTTT.

About this clone: Germline and junction disagree at one end, which may indicate a read error. CDR3 nucleotides: TGTGCCAGCAGTTTAGCGCGTGGGGGATTGGACTTT. Its protein is CASSLARGGLDF. V gene TRBV12-3 or TRBV12-4 combines with J gene TRBJ1-4; possibly TRBD1 for D (5 bases). The CDR3 totals 12 residues.